This note documents a single T cell receptor (beta chain) sequence. The CDR3 runs 16 residues. The V end lost 1 base, the J end lost 5 bases, and 17 bases lay between the germline ends. Per germline, CDR1 SEHNR and CDR2 FQNEAQ (reference sequence). This entry is derived from a study of blood T cell repertoires in COVID-19. Study summary: COVID-19 samples, acute and convalescent, were from the United States, Italy and Spain.

Enrolment of Seattle patients took place during active infection, and they were followed longitudinally. TCRdb's copy holds only in-frame clones and misses some; the assay was immunoSEQ multiplex PCR. Among a few hundred thousand clones listed, under 90% were seen once. The chain uses TRBV7-9 and TRBJ1-1; no reliable D call. This TCR was sampled from a woman of 80 years or more with COVID-19, enrolled during active disease. The sample taken for sequencing was peripheral blood. The CDR3 protein is CASSLDRAPGGTEAFF. In DNA form, the CDR3 reads TGTGCCAGCAGCTTAGATCGTGCGCCTGGAGGGACTGAAGCTTTCTTT.